The next 17 T cell receptor beta chains were all read from a single sample in a study of blood T cells in healthy people across ages. Alongside a J-beta primer mix, a sample-barcoded 5' primer served in a second PCR lasting about 7 to 11 cycles. MiXCR, applied by TCRdb to the 5' RACE reads, yields one record per CDR3 protein. This sample has 850,000 to 1,100,000 distinct CDR3 sequences; roughly two fifths occur once, and the top ten carry 10% to 15%. Sequencing input: blood. The receptors here all came from a young man in good health.

This clonotype was seen more than once but under ten times. The chain employs TRBV7-9 and TRBJ1-2; 10 bases match TRBD1. J was trimmed by 5 bases and V by 10 bases; bases with no gene match: 10. In germline, CDR1 is SEHNR, CDR2 FQNEAQ (reference sequence). The CDR3 loop spans 14 amino acids. The CDR3 sequence: CAIKPGQGLYGYTF. The DNA for the CDR3 is TGTGCCATCAAACCGGGACAGGGGCTTTATGGCTACACCTTC.

This clonotype was observed a few times. The J gene is TRBJ1-2, the V gene TRBV14, with TRBD1 identical over 9 bases. This CDR3 is 15 amino acids long. With V trimmed by 3 bases and J by 6 bases, 8 bases remained unmatched. Germline V gives CDR1 SGHDN, CDR2 FVKESK. The CDR3 loop is CASSHFRDRVDGYTF. The CDR3 bases are TGTGCCAGCAGCCATTTCCGGGACAGGGTTGATGGCTACACCTTC.

J is TRBJ2-3 and V is TRBV12-3 or TRBV12-4; 7 nucleotides agree with TRBD1. The CDR3 has 13 amino acids. With V trimmed by 5 bases and J by 5 bases, 4 bases remained unmatched. CDR3 region: CASSVRQGDTQYF. The DNA of the CDR3 is TGTGCCAGCAGTGTCCGACAGGGAGATACGCAGTATTTT.

This clonotype was detected many times. The rearrangement uses TRBV2 and TRBJ2-7, with D maybe TRBD2 (6 bases). Per the germline V gene, CDR1 is SNHLY and CDR2 is FYNNEI. Trimming removed 5 bases from V and 11 bases from J, with 28 bases in between. This CDR3 comprises 16 residues. The CDR3 sequence: CASSLLQPDLGGLEYF. The CDR3 DNA sequence: TGTGCCAGCAGTCTTCTCCAACCGGACCTCGGGGGTTTGGAGTACTTC.

The chain couples TRBV5-1 to TRBJ2-3; 11 bases map to TRBD2. Per the germline V gene, CDR1 is SGHRS and CDR2 is YFSETQ. CDR3 length: 15 residues. J was trimmed by 6 bases and V by 0 bases; bases with no gene match: 3. CDR3 DNA sequence: TGCGCCAGCAGCTTGGCCAGGACTAGCGGGGATACGCAGTATTTT. This encodes CASSLARTSGDTQYF.

This chain connects TRBV28 to TRBJ1-1; D not resolved. The CDR3 is 12 residues long. Germline V gene data show CDR1 as MDHEN and CDR2 as SYDVKM. Trimming removed 3 bases from V and 8 bases from J, with 10 bases in between. For the CDR3, the DNA is TGTGCCAGCAGTTTTCGCCGGCAGGAAGCTTTCTTT. As protein: CASSFRRQEAFF.

The chain uses TRBV3-1 and TRBJ1-1, with D possibly TRBD1 on 6 matching bases. V lost 3 bases and J lost 11, with 13 bases in between. Germline V gives CDR1 LGHDT, CDR2 YNNKEL (reference sequence). The CDR3 covers 12 residues. The CDR3 sequence: CASSQARRGAFF. As DNA, the CDR3 is TGTGCCAGCAGCCAGGCGCGGAGGGGGGCTTTCTTT.

Concerning this clonotype: A read error may be the cause here, since a much bigger clone is one base away. V gene TRBV5-1 combines with J gene TRBJ2-4; no clear D gene. CDR3 length: 13 amino acids. The germline V gene has CDR1 SGHRS and CDR2 YFSETQ. CDR3 loop: CAGSTMAKNIQYF. In DNA form, the CDR3 reads TGCGCCGGCAGCACCATGGCCAAAAACATTCAGTACTTC.

This clonotype was recorded a few times. The rearrangement links TRBV6-6 to TRBJ1-5, with D uncertain. V lost 1 base to trimming and J lost 5 bases, with 3 bases between them. CDR3 length: 12 amino acids. From germline, CDR1 is MNHNY and CDR2 SVGAGI (reference sequence). The chain's CDR3 is CASSYFDQPQHF. CDR3 in DNA: TGTGCCAGCAGTTACTTTGATCAGCCCCAGCATTTT.

Points on this clonotype: This sequence may be a read error, since a much larger clone differs from it by one base. The chain joins TRBV10-3 to TRBJ2-5, with D possibly TRBD1 on 6 matching bases. The CDR3 sequence is 14 residues long. Germline V CDR1 and CDR2: ENHRY, SYGVKD. The CDR3 DNA reads TGTGCCATCAGTGATTTACAGGGCCAAGAGACCCGGTACTTC. Its translation: CAISDLQGQETRYF.

The chain employs TRBV4-2 and TRBJ2-6; D is possibly TRBD1 (5 bases). Trimming pared 4 bases from V and 1 base from J, leaving 11 bases between. The CDR3 has 16 residues. Per the germline V gene, CDR1 is LGHNA and CDR2 is YNFKEQ. This CDR3 reads CASSPSQGSGANVLTF. DNA of the CDR3: TGTGCCAGCAGCCCCTCTCAGGGTTCTGGGGCCAACGTCCTGACTTTC.

This clonotype was seen many times. The V and J genes are TRBV7-9 and TRBJ2-7; D may be TRBD2 (6 bases). The V and J ends lost 1 base and 1 base respectively, with 11 bases between them. The V gene's germline CDR1 is SEHNR and CDR2 FQNEAQ (reference sequence). There are 15 residues in the CDR3. In nucleotides, the CDR3 is TGTGCCAGCAGCTTAGGGGGAGGAACTTCCTACGAGCAGTACTTC. It is translated as CASSLGGGTSYEQYF.

The chain employs TRBV6-2 or TRBV6-3 and TRBJ2-3; TRBD2 aligns across 8 bases. The CDR3 has 14 residues. Per germline, CDR1 MNHEY and CDR2 SVGEGT. V lost 6 bases and J lost 4; bases outside the gene matches: 6. CDR3 sequence reads: CASSAGGIPDTQYF. DNA of the CDR3: TGTGCCAGCAGCGCGGGGGGCATTCCAGATACGCAGTATTTT.

The table lists this clonotype with a few counts. This sequence joins TRBV7-2 and TRBJ1-5; D is possibly TRBD1 (6 bases). CDR3 length: 15 amino acids. In germline, CDR1 is SGHTA, CDR2 FQGNSA. The V end lost 3 bases, the J end lost 4 bases, and 13 bases lay between the germline ends. The CDR3 protein is CASSLTTGLNQPQHF. DNA for the CDR3: TGTGCCAGCAGCTTGACCACAGGGTTAAATCAGCCCCAGCATTTT.

The rearrangement uses TRBV6-1 and TRBJ2-1; TRBD2 agrees at 7 bases. The germline CDR1 and CDR2 sequences are MNHNS and SASEGT. V lost 4 bases, J lost 4 bases, and 4 bases stayed unmatched. The CDR3 is made up of 14 amino acids. The CDR3 spells CASSGGTIYNEQFF. The CDR3 nucleotides are TGTGCCAGCAGTGGGGGGACTATTTACAATGAGCAGTTCTTC.

This clonotype was counted many times. The V and J genes are TRBV10-3 and TRBJ1-2, with D unresolved. The CDR3 totals 13 residues. V shed 6 bases and J shed 6 bases, with 14 bases lying between them. CDR1 is ENHRY and CDR2 is SYGVKD in the germline V gene. The CDR3 region has the DNA TGTGCCATCAGAATGTCAGAGGTTGATGGCTACACCTTC. The encoded protein is CAIRMSEVDGYTF.

This clonotype was seen more than once but under ten times. The V call is TRBV3-1, the J call TRBJ2-3, with D hard to call. This CDR3 has 16 amino acids. The V end was cut by 1 base, the J end by 0 bases, with 11 bases between. From germline, CDR1 is LGHDT and CDR2 YNNKEL (reference sequence). DNA for the CDR3: TGTGCCAGCAGCCAAGTGTTTGATCCTAGCACAGATACGCAGTATTTT. Translating it yields CASSQVFDPSTDTQYF.